One sample yielded the 20 T cell receptor beta chains listed below, sequenced in a study of cytomegalovirus exposure and HLA in healthy donors. PCR amplification relied on 60 Vbeta primers (plus 13 Jbeta primers). Sequencing used immunoSEQ multiplex PCR; TCRdb keeps in-frame clones, though not all of them. The sample consists of around 250,000 clones, 80% to 85% of them appearing once. Sequenced input: PBMCs. The receptors stem from a woman aged 55 to 70 in good health and CMV-seropositive.

DNA for the CDR3: TGTGCCAGCAGCCCCGGGAGTCAGAACGAGCAGTACTTC. It codes for CASSPGSQNEQYF. The chain employs TRBV5-4 and TRBJ2-7, with D possibly being TRBD2 (6 bases). There are 13 residues in the CDR3. Germline V gives CDR1 SGHNT, CDR2 YYREEE (reference sequence). Deletions cut 4 bases from V and 5 bases from J, with 13 bases between.

The rearrangement uses TRBV19 and TRBJ1-2; D unclear. Germline CDR1 LNHDA, CDR2 SQIVND (reference sequence). V dropped 0 bases and J dropped 2 bases, with 10 bases sitting between them. The CDR3 runs 15 residues. The DNA for the CDR3 is TGTGCCAGTAGTATAGATGCCGGGGAGAACTATGGCTACACCTTC. It is translated as CASSIDAGENYGYTF.

This clone was recorded a few times. The chain couples TRBV4-2 to TRBJ2-3, with a weak D call TRBD2 (5 bases). V was clipped by 4 bases and J by 2 bases, with 10 bases between them. This CDR3 is built from 14 residues. Germline V gene sequence: CDR1 LGHNA, CDR2 YNFKEQ. The CDR3: CASSPTTFTDTQYF. The CDR3 DNA is TGTGCCAGCAGCCCGACTACCTTCACAGATACGCAGTATTTT.

The chain carries TRBV4-1 and TRBJ1-1; possible D gene TRBD1, 5 bases. Trimming stripped 4 bases from V and 3 bases from J, with 18 bases between. Germline V gene data show CDR1 as MGHRA and CDR2 as YSYEKL. CDR3 length: 16 amino acids. The CDR3, as DNA: TGCGCCAGCAGCCCCGTGCAAATCCCCAGGGACACTGAAGCTTTCTTT. Translating it yields CASSPVQIPRDTEAFF.

The chain uses TRBV5-6 and TRBJ1-3; D gene unclear. V was pared by 7 bases and J by 0 bases, with 11 bases between. The CDR3 runs 14 residues. The germline gives CDR1 SGHDT, CDR2 YYEEEE. The CDR3 region is CASRYRGSGNTIYF. The CDR3, as DNA: TGTGCCAGCCGCTACCGGGGCTCTGGAAACACCATATATTTT.

This chain connects TRBV18 to TRBJ1-1; D is perhaps TRBD1 (5 bases). Germline V lookup: CDR1 KGHSH, CDR2 LQKENI. The V and J ends lost 3 bases and 0 bases respectively, with 14 bases between them. The length of the CDR3 is 16 residues. The CDR3 sequence is CASSPRQPRMNTEAFF. CDR3 sequence (DNA): TGTGCCAGCTCACCGAGACAGCCTAGAATGAACACTGAAGCTTTCTTT.

In this sample, this clone turned up once. V gene TRBV10-3 combines with J gene TRBJ2-1; the match to TRBD2 covers 7 bases. The germline V gene encodes CDR1 ENHRY and CDR2 SYGVKD. This CDR3 spans 13 amino acids. Trimming at V came to 4 bases and at J to 9 bases, leaving 6 bases not matched to a gene. The CDR3 here is CAISGPTGGEQFF. In DNA form, the CDR3 reads TGTGCCATCAGTGGACCGACGGGAGGTGAGCAGTTCTTC.

This chain joins TRBV2 and TRBJ2-7; 7 positions agree with TRBD2. The CDR3 runs to 14 residues. Germline V gene sequence: CDR1 SNHLY, CDR2 FYNNEI. Germline trimming cut 7 bases from V and 2 bases from J; bases unmatched to any gene: 8. The CDR3 bases are TGTGCCAGCAAGCGGGAAGGGACTGCCTACGAGCAGTACTTC. This sequence encodes CASKREGTAYEQYF.

V is TRBV4-2 and J is TRBJ1-2, with D hard to call. Deletions cut 0 bases from V and 7 bases from J, with 15 bases between. The CDR3 sequence is 15 residues long. Germline V CDR1 and CDR2: LGHNA, YNFKEQ. The CDR3 is CASSQDSPFPLGYTF. The CDR3 nucleotides read TGTGCCAGCAGCCAAGATAGCCCGTTCCCTCTTGGCTACACCTTC.

The chain links TRBV30 to TRBJ2-1; TRBD2 aligns across 13 bases. The CDR3 has 15 residues. The germline CDR1 and CDR2 sequences are GTSNPN and SVGIG (reference sequence). J lost 8 bases, V lost 6 bases, and 10 bases had no gene match. This CDR3 reads CACYSGLAGPHEQFF. In DNA, the CDR3 is TGTGCCTGCTACTCGGGACTAGCGGGACCCCATGAGCAGTTCTTC.

This clone has just a few counts. Mismatch with germline at one junction end may stem from a read error. The same CDR3 can be traced to other DNA sequences in this sample. V and J are TRBV5-4 and TRBJ2-2, with 12 bases identical to TRBD2. Germline values: CDR1 SGHNT, CDR2 YYREEE (reference sequence). The CDR3 is 18 amino acids. As DNA, the CDR3 is TGCGCCAGCAGCCAAGGACTAGCGGGACCAGTAAGCACCGGGGAGCTGTTTTTT. Protein sequence: CASSQGLAGPVSTGELFF.

The chain links TRBV5-1 to TRBJ1-1, with 8 bases matching TRBD1. V gave up 2 bases and J gave up 4 bases; unmatched junction bases: 10. Germline loops: CDR1 SGHRS, CDR2 YFSETQ. This CDR3 region has 16 residues. The CDR3: CASSLWTGPKGTEAFF. The CDR3 DNA is TGCGCCAGCAGCTTATGGACAGGGCCAAAGGGCACTGAAGCTTTCTTT.

The J gene is TRBJ1-4, the V gene TRBV27; TRBD1 agrees at 9 bases. Losses at the gene ends were 2 bases for V and 8 bases for J; bases not matched to a gene: 6. From germline, CDR1 is MNHEY and CDR2 SMNVEV (reference sequence). The CDR3 has 15 residues. CDR3 coding DNA: TGTGCCAGCAGTTTAGCACAGGGGGCAGGGGAAAAACTGTTTTTT. Translating it yields CASSLAQGAGEKLFF.

The chain joins TRBV4-1 to TRBJ2-7, with D possibly TRBD2 on 6 matching bases. The length of the CDR3 is 15 residues. Trimming cost V 4 bases and J 2 bases, with 15 bases left between them. Germline values: CDR1 MGHRA, CDR2 YSYEKL. DNA of the CDR3: TGCGCCAGCAGCCTCCAAGGCCGGGAGCCCTACGAGCAGTACTTC. Translation gives CASSLQGREPYEQYF.

V usage is TRBV7-6 and J usage is TRBJ2-7, with TRBD2 matching over 9 bases. The CDR3 spans 15 residues. Germline V gives CDR1 SGHVS, CDR2 FNYEAQ. With 5 bases clipped from V and 0 bases from J, the junction kept 5 bases outside the gene matches. CDR3 protein: CASSRLAGSSYEQYF. As DNA, the CDR3 is TGTGCCAGCAGCCGTCTAGCGGGATCCTCCTACGAGCAGTACTTC.

V usage is TRBV7-9 and J usage is TRBJ2-3; 13 bases line up with TRBD2. The CDR3 consists of 17 residues. The germline V gene has CDR1 SEHNR and CDR2 FQNEAQ (reference sequence). V trimming: 5 bases; J trimming: 5 bases; junction bases outside the gene matches: 10. CDR3 loop: CASSRKQLAGGEDTQYF. For the CDR3, the DNA is TGTGCCAGCAGCCGAAAACAACTAGCGGGAGGGGAAGATACGCAGTATTTT.

V gene TRBV4-1 combines with J gene TRBJ1-2, with D possibly matching TRBD1 (5 bases). Trimming took 1 base from V and 2 from J, leaving 11 bases between them. This CDR3 is 15 amino acids long. The germline gives CDR1 MGHRA, CDR2 YSYEKL. The CDR3 sequence: CASSQGGVGNYGYTF. CDR3 sequence (DNA): TGCGCCAGCAGCCAAGGGGGGGTTGGGAACTATGGCTACACCTTC.

The chain combines TRBV5-6 with TRBJ2-7, with 10 bases matching TRBD2. The CDR3 contains 16 residues. CDR1 SGHDT and CDR2 YYEEEE come from the germline V gene. V lost 4 bases to trimming and J lost 2 bases; unmatched junction nucleotides: 9. CDR3 in amino acids: CASSPGLALSAYEQYF. In DNA, the CDR3 is TGTGCCAGCAGCCCGGGACTAGCGCTTTCAGCCTACGAGCAGTACTTC.

The CDR3 sequence is CASSLGQGVNTIYF. For the CDR3, the DNA is TGTGCCAGCAGCTTGGGACAGGGGGTGAACACCATATATTTT. The genes are TRBV5-6 and TRBJ1-3; 9 bases fit TRBD1. The J segment lost 7 bases and the V segment lost 0 bases, leaving 2 bases of the junction unmatched. Germline-derived CDR1 and CDR2 are SGHDT and YYEEEE. This CDR3 has 14 residues.

This rearrangement joins TRBV7-9 to TRBJ1-4; possible D gene TRBD1, 5 bases. V lost 4 bases, J lost 4 bases, and 10 bases lay in between. The CDR3 is made up of 14 amino acids. From germline, CDR1 is SEHNR and CDR2 FQNEAQ (reference sequence). In nucleotides, the CDR3 is TGTGCCAGCAGCTCCTTAAGGGGTAATGAAAAACTGTTTTTT. Translated, it gives CASSSLRGNEKLFF.